These 4 T cell receptor beta chains were sequenced from one sample in a study of cytomegalovirus exposure and HLA in healthy donors (dated by TCRdb to the late 2010s). The library was prepared using the immunoSEQ multiplex PCR assay. For the multiplex PCR, a mixture combining 60 forward primers for TCR Vbeta segments and 13 reverse primers for TCR Jbeta segments was used. This is the immuneACCESS table as TCRdb keeps it, with only in-frame sequences that have V and J called. A part of the clones is gone; compared with another copy, unresolved V genes explain less than half, and the rest is unexplained. Here the sample has approximately 190,000 clones; over 70% occur a single time. The ten largest make up around 2% of the sample. Sequencing was performed on PBMCs. These receptors were collected from a woman younger than 30 in good health and CMV-seropositive.

The V call is TRBV7-9, the J call TRBJ2-1; TRBD1 is a possible D gene (6 bases). Trimming left V 4 bases short and J 3 bases short, with 13 bases between. The CDR3 contains 15 residues. Looked up from germline, CDR1 is SEHNR and CDR2 is FQNEAQ (reference sequence). The CDR3 protein is CASSWGHPLYNEQFF. The DNA of the CDR3 is TGTGCCAGCAGCTGGGGACATCCACTCTACAATGAGCAGTTCTTC. The complete variable domain, with remaining parts taken from reference TRBV7-9 and TRBJ2-1, reads DTGVSQNPRHKITKRGQNVTFRCDPISEHNRLYWYRQTLGQGPEFLTYFQNEAQLEKSRLLSDRFSAERPKGSFSTLEIQRTEQGDSAMYLCASSWGHPLYNEQFFGPGTRLTVL.

The rearrangement links TRBV7-3 to TRBJ2-2, with D tentatively TRBD1 (6 bases). Germline V gene data show CDR1 as SGHTA and CDR2 as FQGTGA. The CDR3 contains 13 residues. V was shortened by 5 bases and J by 5 bases, with 9 bases between the two germline ends. CDR3 nucleotides: TGTGCCAGCAGCCCCCAGGGGACCGGGGAGCTGTTTTTT. Protein: CASSPQGTGELFF.

This rearrangement joins TRBV6-1 to TRBJ2-2; 7 bases are shared with TRBD1. The CDR3 covers 14 residues. V gave up 4 bases and J gave up 6 bases; unmatched junction bases: 5. CDR1 is MNHNS, CDR2 SASEGT, per germline. CDR3: CASSVRQGSGELFF. CDR3 nucleotide sequence: TGTGCCAGCAGTGTTAGACAGGGTTCCGGGGAGCTGTTTTTT.

This chain uses TRBV2 with TRBJ2-1, with D perhaps TRBD1 (6 bases). V was trimmed by 6 bases and J by 8 bases, leaving 8 bases between them. There are 11 residues in the CDR3. Germline V gene sequence: CDR1 SNHLY, CDR2 FYNNEI. For the CDR3, the DNA is TGTGCCAGCAGCCAGGGGTATGAGCAGTTCTTC. As protein: CASSQGYEQFF. The variable domain in full, completed from reference TRBV2 and TRBJ2-1, reads EPEVTQTPSHQVTQMGQEVILRCVPISNHLYFYWYRQILGQKVEFLVSFYNNEISEKSEIFDDQFSVERPDGSNFTLKIRSTKLEDSAMYFCASSQGYEQFFGPGTRLTVL.